The rows below give T cell receptor beta chains drawn from one sample of a study of blood T cell repertoires in COVID-19. TCRdb keeps only in-frame clones here, not all; method: immunoSEQ multiplex PCR. Of over 45,000 clones in the sample, 75% to 85% are singletons; the top ten hold about 7.1%. The material sequenced was peripheral blood. The receptors originated from a man between 60 and 70 years old with acute or convalescent COVID-19. The CDR3 runs from the conserved cysteine through the conserved F or W. D genes are given only for firm matches.

d_gene	v_gene	j_gene	CDR3nt	CDR3aa
NA	TRBV5-5	TRBJ2-5	TGTGCCAGCAGCTTGAGCAGTAGGGGAGAGACCCAGTACTTC	CASSLSSRGETQYF
NA	TRBV6-5	TRBJ1-2	TGTGCCAGCACTCTTACTCGAAGTAGCTATGGCTACACCTTC	CASTLTRSSYGYTF
TRBD1	TRBV14	TRBJ2-3	TGTGCCAGCAGCCCTGGGACAGGGGAAGCAGATACGCAGTATTTT	CASSPGTGEADTQYF
NA	TRBV21-1	TRBJ1-1	TGTGCCAGCAGCAAAGTACTAAAGAGGAGATACACTGAAGCTTTCTTT	CASSKVLKRRYTEAFF
NA	TRBV4-1	TRBJ2-1	TGCGCCAGCAGCCAAGATATAGGGACAAAAAATGAGCAGTTCTTC	CASSQDIGTKNEQFF
TRBD2	TRBV11-2	TRBJ2-1	TGTGCCAGCAGCTTAGCCAGGACTAGCTTCAATGAGCAGTTCTTC	CASSLARTSFNEQFF
NA	TRBV7-9	TRBJ1-6	TGTGCCAGCAGCTCAGGTGCAGGGTCACCCCTCCACTTT	CASSSGAGSPLHF
NA	TRBV19	TRBJ1-1	TGTGCCAGTAGTAGGACAGCCAACACTGAAGCTTTCTTT	CASSRTANTEAFF
NA	TRBV3-1/TRBV3-2	TRBJ1-6	TGTGCCAGCAGCCAAAAGGACTGGAGAGATTCACCCCTCCACTTT	CASSQKDWRDSPLHF
TRBD1	TRBV18	TRBJ1-2	TGTGCCAGCTCACCCACAGACAGGGCCCACGGCTACACCTTC	CASSPTDRAHGYTF
TRBD1	TRBV9	TRBJ2-5	TGTGCCAGCAGCGTAGCATGGGGACAGGGTGGGGGGCAAGAGACCCAGTACTTC	CASSVAWGQGGGQETQYF
NA	TRBV2	TRBJ2-3	TGTGCCAGCAGTGAAGGGGGCGAAGATACGCAGTATTTT	CASSEGGEDTQYF
TRBD2	TRBV13	TRBJ2-5	TGTGCCAGCAGCAACTTCGGACTAGCGGCCCGGGAGACCCAGTACTTC	CASSNFGLAARETQYF
TRBD1	TRBV3-1/TRBV3-2	TRBJ1-1	TGTGCCAGCAGCCTACGGACAGGGCACACTGAAGCTTTCTTT	CASSLRTGHTEAFF
NA	TRBV4-2	TRBJ2-3	TGTGCCAGCAGCCGACTACGTACCAGCACAGATACGCAGTATTTT	CASSRLRTSTDTQYF
NA	TRBV6-6	TRBJ1-5	TGTGCCAGCAGTTACGCGGTTGCTAGCAATCAGCCCCAGCATTTT	CASSYAVASNQPQHF
NA	TRBV6-1	TRBJ1-6	TGTGCCAGCAGTGCCCTTTCAGGGAGGGCGAATTCACCCCTCCACTTT	CASSALSGRANSPLHF
TRBD2	TRBV3-1/TRBV3-2	TRBJ2-3	TGTGCCAGCAGCCAGTTCGTTGCGGGGGACACAGATACGCAGTATTTT	CASSQFVAGDTDTQYF
TRBD1	TRBV7-6	TRBJ2-2	TGTGCCAGCAGCTTAGCGGGACAGGCTAACGGGGAGCTGTTTTTT	CASSLAGQANGELFF
TRBD1	TRBV10-2	TRBJ2-7	TGCGCCAGCAGTGACTACGAGGGGGCTCACGAGCAGTACTTC	CASSDYEGAHEQYF
TRBD1	TRBV30	TRBJ1-5	TGTGCCTGGAGAAGCCGGGACAGGGGGCTTATAGGCAATCAGCCCCAGCATTTT	CAWRSRDRGLIGNQPQHF
NA	TRBV7-9	TRBJ2-7	TGTGCCAGCAGCTCAGGGCGGCAGGCCCACTACGAGCAGTACTTC	CASSSGRQAHYEQYF
NA	TRBV2	TRBJ1-6	TGTGCCAGCAGTCTAGGAGGCTCCTATAATTCACCCCTCCACTTT	CASSLGGSYNSPLHF